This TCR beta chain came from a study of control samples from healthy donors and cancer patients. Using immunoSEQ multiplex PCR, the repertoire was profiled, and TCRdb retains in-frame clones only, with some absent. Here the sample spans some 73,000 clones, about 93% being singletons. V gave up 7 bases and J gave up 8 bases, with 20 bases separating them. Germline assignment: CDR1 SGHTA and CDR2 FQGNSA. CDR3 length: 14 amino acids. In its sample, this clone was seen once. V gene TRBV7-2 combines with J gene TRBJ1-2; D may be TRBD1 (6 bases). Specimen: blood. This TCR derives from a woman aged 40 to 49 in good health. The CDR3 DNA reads TGTGCCAGCACCTGGGGGCCTCTAGATCACGGCTACACCTTC. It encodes CASTWGPLDHGYTF.